Listed here is a single TCR beta chain. This clone was detected a few times. This clone's antigen is unknown. No qualities accompany the bases; no much larger clone lies one base away. The data were taken from a study of CD8+ T cells in alopecia areata (dated by TCRdb to the late 2010s). Regarding the study in general: The treated patients took part in an open-label pilot trial in which moderate-to-severe alopecia areata was treated with oral tofacitinib at 5 to 10 mg twice daily. High-throughput TCRbeta sequencing was used to examine T cell clonal expansion in alopecia areata in both the C3H/HeJ mouse model and human patients. Tofacitinib was administered for 6 to 18 months, and 6 months of follow-up off drug were then conducted to assess delayed response and recurrence. TCRbeta CDR3 regions were amplified by immunoSEQ multiplex PCR with 35 Vbeta forward and 13 Jbeta reverse primers. RNA was extracted with the PAXgene miRNA kit for fixed scalp, the miRNeasy kit for PBMCs, and the RNeasy kit for mouse skin. Tofacitinib-treated patients had biopsies at baseline and at 4 and 24 weeks of treatment, with a later scalp biopsy in several patients. In treated patients, disease severity was measured using the SALT score, which gives the percentage of scalp surface area affected. Scalp clonality was compared across normal scalp (n=4), patchy alopecia areata scalp (n=8), and alopecia totalis/universalis scalp (n=8). In humans, TCRbeta sequencing was performed on scalp tissue and on sorted CD4+ and CD8+ peripheral blood T cells from healthy controls and from patients with patchy or totalis/universalis alopecia areata. Overall results and qualifications from the work: Because the treated cohort was small and included a single nonresponder, larger studies are needed to assess links between baseline CD8+ expansion and response. Tofacitinib significantly lowered scalp clonality and the number of expanded CD8+ clones among the top 100 scalp clones. Shared TCR sequences between patients were less evident than in mice, which may be partly attributable to HLA diversity in the patient population. Unlike mouse skin, which is dominated by gammadelta T cells, normal human skin has resident alphabeta T cells that are also sequenced, and this complicates analysis of the scalp TCR repertoire. Lesional scalp, especially in alopecia totalis/universalis, showed higher clonality and more expanded CD8+ clones than normal scalp, suggesting antigenic drive. Many expanded lesional clones were found to persist in scalp and blood during tofacitinib treatment, and relapse after treatment cessation may be partly explained by this persistence.

The sample's treatment or condition, from its label and the paper: oral pan-JAK inhibitor, 5-10 mg twice daily. Lesional scalp punch biopsies and peripheral blood were collected from alopecia areata patients. PBMCs were isolated by density centrifugation and stained for CD3, CD4 and CD8, and CD4+ and CD8+ T cells were sorted on a FACSAria. Receptor amplification or capture employed the immunoSEQ multiplex PCR assay. RNA was extracted from all samples and reverse transcribed into cDNA as template for TCR sequencing. First-strand cDNA was synthesized using SuperScript III with a 2:1 mix of oligo-dT and random hexamers. Amplification bias was assessed with a synthetic immune receptor repertoire, and residual bias was removed computationally. Per the authors' processing: Raw reads were preprocessed to remove errors, and CDR3 was defined according to IMGT conventions as the region from the conserved cysteine to phenylalanine. Clonality was calculated as 1 minus Shannon entropy normalized by log2 of the number of productive unique TCRs. CD4 or CD8 identity of scalp clones was inferred by cross-referencing scalp TCRbeta sequences with sorted blood CD4 and CD8 repertoires. TCRdb took over this immuneACCESS table, retaining in-frame rearrangements with V and J assigned. Such tables are incomplete; in checked studies, under half of the missing clones stem from an unresolved V gene, and the remainder is unexplained. That table furnishes V, J and clone size, whereas the DNA furnished D and trimming. Present in this sample are around 60,000 clones, 40% to 55% of which were seen just once. The ten largest clones take up approximately 20% of the sample.

This sample comprised CD8+ T cells sorted from blood, obtained at roughly week 38, from a patient treated with tofacitinib. The clonotype was recovered from a human donor with alopecia areata.

Here is the DNA: TGTGCCAGCAGCGTAGCGGTAGCGGGAGGGAACAATGAGCAGTTCTTC. This sequence encodes CASSVAVAGGNNEQFF. The sequence is built from TRBV9 and TRBJ2-1, and TRBD2 matches 11 of the central bases. Per the germline V gene, SGDLS is the CDR1 and YYNGEE is the CDR2. The CDR3 runs 16 amino acids, cysteine and phenylalanine included. Only the CDR3 portion is preserved as DNA: 48 bases, with reading frame beginning at the first base. V trim: 0 bases; J trim: 5 bases; unmatched bases: 4.